The clone carrying this T cell receptor beta chain was observed a few times. Amplification of TCR beta CDR3 regions used RNA as the template. An initial round of RT-PCR targeting the TCR CDR3 relied on the HTBI primer set. A single record per CDR3 protein comes from TCRdb applying MiXCR to the multiplex PCR reads. The top ten hold approximately 32% of the sample, which has approximately 400,000 distinct CDR3 sequences, about 15% seen once. Every diagnosis used clinical symptoms, serum thyroxine and TRAb, thyroid ultrasound and orbital computed tomography. This sample is drawn from a study of T cells in Graves' hyperthyroidism and ophthalmopathy. The CDR3 extends over 16 amino acids. V shed 6 bases and J shed 0 bases, with 14 bases lying between them. From germline, CDR1 is PRHDT and CDR2 FYEKMQ (reference sequence).

V gene TRBV13 combines with J gene TRBJ2-2; tentative D call: TRBD1 (6 bases). The TCR was taken from a woman aged 25-40 years with Graves' hyperthyroidism. Input material: blood. CDR3 amino acids: CASRINRGTNTGELFF. For the CDR3, the DNA is TGTGCCAGCAGGATAAATAGGGGGACGAACACCGGGGAGCTGTTTTTT.